One T cell receptor beta chain is described in this entry. Its specificity is unknown. This may stem from a read error, because a much larger clone lies one nucleotide away. This CDR3 region has 15 residues. CDR1 is SGHAT, CDR2 FQNNGV, per germline. V dropped 4 bases and J dropped 5; count of bases not matched to a gene: 1. Unique molecular identifiers had been added to the TCR beta cDNA libraries. Roughly 500,000 cDNA molecules were obtained per 1 to 10 million input T cells. A single record per CDR3 protein comes from TCRdb applying MiXCR to the PCR reads. The repertoire holds about 620,000 distinct CDR3 sequences, with 40% to 50% as singletons. The record originates from a study of post-analysis software for immune sequencing data. Study details: Relapsing-remitting, secondary progressive and progressive-relapsing forms of multiple sclerosis all featured among disease courses.

Overall study results and limits: Batch-matched samples strongly co-clustered by F measure. Included in a set of roughly five TRBV segments more frequent in patients than controls were TRBV5-6, TRBV5-1 and TRBV20-1.

The sequenced material came from blood. This sequence was found in a girl between 5 and 17 years old with multiple sclerosis. V and J are TRBV11-2 and TRBJ2-1; 14 bases are shared with TRBD2. DNA of the CDR3: TGTGCCAGCAGCTGGGGACTAGCGGGGGACAATGAGCAGTTCTTC. Protein sequence: CASSWGLAGDNEQFF.